This T cell receptor (beta chain) stems from a study of beta chain features in type 1 diabetes. Study results and limitations: A potential influence of HLA type upon TCRB rearrangement remained unresolved herein. More deletions and fewer insertions at VDJ junctions were found in patients with type 1 diabetes.

As every portion of the isolated RNA was reverse transcribed, the sequencing read expressed TCRB transcripts. TCRdb's copy holds only in-frame clones and misses some; the assay was immunoSEQ multiplex PCR. The data contain 620,000 or so clones, roughly a sixth of them singletons. In this sample, this clone turned up a few times. Its target is not known. Markers CD45RO/CCR7/CD25/CD127/CD95/CD27 served to sort CD4+ naive, central memory, regulatory and stem cell-like memory cells. V lost 4 bases, J lost 6 bases, and 12 bases lay in between. Germline V gene data show CDR1 as MNHNS and CDR2 as SASEGT. This CDR3 is built from 13 residues.

V is TRBV6-1 and J is TRBJ1-2; D perhaps matches TRBD1 (6 bases). The source of this sequence is a man younger than 30 in good health. The sequencing sample was made of naive CD4+ T cells from blood. DNA of the CDR3: TGTGCCAGCAGTGTTTTACAGGGACATGGCTACACCTTC. Encoded protein: CASSVLQGHGYTF.